These 14 T cell receptor beta chains were sequenced from one sample in a study of cytomegalovirus exposure and HLA in healthy donors. The PCR was carried out with 60 Vbeta primers and 13 Jbeta primers. The assay was immunoSEQ multiplex PCR, and TCRdb's table has in-frame clones only and misses some. The table records 150,000 to 200,000 clones, around three quarters of them present only once. Sequencing was done on a sample of PBMCs. These receptors were taken from a man younger than 45 in good health and CMV-seronegative.

The gene calls are TRBV28 and TRBJ2-7, with 14 bases lining up with TRBD2. With 5 bases clipped from V and 6 bases from J, the junction kept 12 bases outside the gene matches. CDR3 length equals 17 residues. Looked up from germline, CDR1 is MDHEN and CDR2 is SYDVKM. Written as DNA, the CDR3 is TGTGCCAGCAGTCTCGGGACTAGCGGGAGTATCGGTCGCGAGCAGTACTTC. Translation gives CASSLGTSGSIGREQYF.

Only one count was recorded for this clone. The chain recombines TRBV6-6 with TRBJ2-2; 9 nucleotides match TRBD1. V was pared by 4 bases and J by 3 bases, with 6 bases of the junction left unmatched. The germline V gene encodes CDR1 MNHNY and CDR2 SVGAGI (reference sequence). This CDR3 has 16 amino acids. The CDR3 loop reads CASSLLGQGYTGELFF. The DNA of the CDR3 is TGTGCCAGCAGTTTACTCGGACAGGGGTACACCGGGGAGCTGTTTTTT.

The V and J genes are TRBV20-1 and TRBJ1-5, with unresolved D. The CDR3 sequence is 11 residues long. Germline V lookup: CDR1 DFQATT, CDR2 SNEGSKA (reference sequence). Trimming left V 6 bases short and J 11 bases short, with 14 bases between. In DNA form, the CDR3 reads TGCAGTGCCGAGGATGCGCGGGCCCAGCATTTT. Translated: CSAEDARAQHF.

This chain connects TRBV6-6 to TRBJ2-4; TRBD2 is a possible D gene (5 bases). Per germline, CDR1 MNHNY and CDR2 SVGAGI (reference sequence). V was clipped by 0 bases and J by 3 bases, with 12 bases between them. The CDR3 totals 16 residues. CDR3 DNA sequence: TGTGCCAGCAGTTACTCACTAGATCTAGTCAAAAACATTCAGTACTTC. Protein product: CASSYSLDLVKNIQYF.

The chain uses TRBV6-1 and TRBJ2-5; 8 nucleotides match TRBD2. The CDR3 is 16 amino acids. Germline V gene sequence: CDR1 MNHNS, CDR2 SASEGT. Trimming cost V 3 bases and J 2 bases; bases outside gene matches: 8. CDR3 protein: CASSEFERELQETQYF. The CDR3 DNA follows: TGTGCCAGCAGTGAGTTTGAGCGGGAGTTACAAGAGACCCAGTACTTC.

This clone has only one observation. V is TRBV6-1 and J is TRBJ1-3; TRBD1 agrees at 9 bases. The V gene end was trimmed by 4 bases and the J gene end by 3 bases; junction bases not matched to a gene: 19. The CDR3 is 20 amino acids. The germline V gene encodes CDR1 MNHNS and CDR2 SASEGT. The CDR3: CASSALTSTGTGTVGNTIYF. The CDR3 nucleotides are TGTGCCAGCAGTGCTCTTACATCAACCGGGACAGGGACGGTTGGAAACACCATATATTTT.

This chain links TRBV7-2 with TRBJ2-1; TRBD2 agrees at 13 bases. This CDR3 region has 18 residues. CDR1 and CDR2 (germline): SGHTA, FQGNSA. V shed 0 bases and J 7 bases; nucleotides not matched to a gene: 9. The CDR3 region is CASSLAMMTSGRLNEQFF. CDR3 nucleotide sequence: TGTGCCAGCAGCTTAGCCATGATGACTAGCGGGAGGTTGAATGAGCAGTTCTTC.

J is TRBJ1-2 and V is TRBV9; 7 bases map to TRBD1. CDR1 SGDLS and CDR2 YYNGEE come from the germline V gene. This CDR3 has 13 amino acids. With 0 bases clipped from V and 4 bases from J, the junction kept 0 bases outside the gene matches. The CDR3 region is CASSVGTGYGYTF. The CDR3 DNA reads as TGTGCCAGCAGCGTAGGGACAGGCTATGGCTACACCTTC.

This clone turned up a few times. The V and J genes are TRBV9 and TRBJ2-1, with D unclear. V was clipped by 0 bases and J by 6 bases, with 4 bases between them. CDR1 and CDR2 from the germline V gene are SGDLS and YYNGEE. CDR3 length: 12 amino acids. In DNA form, the CDR3 reads TGTGCCAGCAGCGTAGCAATCAATGAGCAGTTCTTC. Encoded protein: CASSVAINEQFF.

V is TRBV6-1 and J is TRBJ2-7; 9 nucleotides match TRBD1. Germline lookup yields CDR1 MNHNS and CDR2 SASEGT. The trim removed 6 bases at V and 3 bases at J, leaving 9 bases unmatched. The CDR3 runs 15 residues. CDR3 in amino acids: CASRRTGGAVYEQYF. CDR3 in DNA: TGTGCCAGCAGGCGTACAGGGGGCGCGGTCTACGAGCAGTACTTC.

The chain recombines TRBV5-1 with TRBJ2-3; the D is unclear. The V gene's germline CDR1 is SGHRS and CDR2 YFSETQ. The CDR3 runs 14 residues. Trimming removed 1 base at V and 2 bases at J, with 8 bases between. The DNA for the CDR3 is TGCGCCAGCAGCTTGAACTCTCTCACAGATACGCAGTATTTT. This sequence encodes CASSLNSLTDTQYF.

This chain connects TRBV19 to TRBJ1-1, with D possibly being TRBD1 (5 bases). Germline V gives CDR1 LNHDA, CDR2 SQIVND (reference sequence). CDR3 length: 15 amino acids. V was cut by 9 bases and J by 3 bases, with 20 bases left in between. CDR3 loop: CASEPGRGGYTEAFF. The CDR3 DNA sequence: TGTGCCAGCGAACCGGGACGGGGAGGATACACTGAAGCTTTCTTT.

The chain joins TRBV28 to TRBJ2-2; a possible D gene is TRBD1 (6 bases). The CDR3 has 15 amino acids. V was cut by 5 bases and J by 5 bases, with 15 bases left in between. Germline V gene lookup returns CDR1 MDHEN and CDR2 SYDVKM. The CDR3 protein is CASSPYRVGTGELFF. For the CDR3, the DNA is TGTGCCAGCAGTCCATACAGGGTAGGAACCGGGGAGCTGTTTTTT.

CDR3 in DNA: TGTGCCAGCAGCTTGGCCCCCCTAGGGGGCAGCACAGATACGCAGTATTTT. Amino acids: CASSLAPLGGSTDTQYF. This chain joins TRBV5-4 and TRBJ2-3; 7 nucleotides line up with TRBD1. Trimming took 0 bases from V and 0 from J; bases not matched to a gene: 7. The CDR3 runs to 17 residues. CDR1 is SGHNT, CDR2 YYREEE, per germline (reference sequence).